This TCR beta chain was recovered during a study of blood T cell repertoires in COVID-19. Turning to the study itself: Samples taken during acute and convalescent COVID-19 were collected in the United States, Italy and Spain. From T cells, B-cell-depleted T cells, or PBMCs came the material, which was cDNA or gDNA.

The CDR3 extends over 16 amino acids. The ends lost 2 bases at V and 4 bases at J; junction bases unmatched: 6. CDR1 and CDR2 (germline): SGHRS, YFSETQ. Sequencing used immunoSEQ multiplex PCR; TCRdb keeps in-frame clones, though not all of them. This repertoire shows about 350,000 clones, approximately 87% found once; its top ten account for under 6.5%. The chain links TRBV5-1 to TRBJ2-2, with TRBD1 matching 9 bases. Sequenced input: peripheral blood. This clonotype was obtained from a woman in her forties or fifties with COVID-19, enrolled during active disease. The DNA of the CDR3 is TGCGCCAGCAGCTTAGGCGACAGGGGGGCCACCGGGGAGCTGTTTTTT. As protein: CASSLGDRGATGELFF. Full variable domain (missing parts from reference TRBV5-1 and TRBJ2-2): KAGVTQTPRYLIKTRGQQVTLSCSPISGHRSVSWYQQTPGQGLQFLFEYFSETQRNKGNFPGRFSGRQFSNSRSEMNVSTLELGDSALYLCASSLGDRGATGELFFGEGSRLTVL.